What follows describes a single T cell receptor (beta chain). Its antigen is not identified. This entry is derived from a study of cytomegalovirus exposure and HLA in healthy donors. Some clones are missing from TCRdb's copy, which holds only in-frame ones; the method was immunoSEQ multiplex PCR. Of around 100,000 clones detected, about 95% appear once; the ten largest clones hold roughly 0.9%. Study conclusions and caveats: Rarity marked most TCR sequences, yet some public TCRs occurred in many donors.

Trimming took 1 base from V and 3 from J; bases not matched to a gene: 2. The CDR3 totals 15 residues. Germline V gene lookup returns CDR1 MNHEY and CDR2 SVGAGI. The sequencing sample was made of PBMCs. The gene calls are TRBV6-5 and TRBJ2-1, with 8 bases lining up with TRBD1. The clonotype was recovered from a woman between 18 and 29 years old in good health and CMV-seronegative. The CDR3 DNA reads as TGTGCCAGCAGTTACTTGGGACAGGACTACAATGAGCAGTTCTTC. Translating it yields CASSYLGQDYNEQFF.